Sequencing of this T cell receptor (beta chain) was carried out in a study of T cells expressing NK-cell markers. There are 15 residues in the CDR3. Germline V gene data show CDR1 as SNHLY and CDR2 as FYNNEI. Study findings and constraints: There were a few donors in whom these clonotypes also led the CD3+CD56-NKG2C+ fraction.

No DNA is given; TCRdb re-called the 5' RACE reads and lists each CDR3 protein once. This repertoire includes about 380,000 distinct CDR3 sequences. About this clonotype: Its antigen remains unidentified.

This sequence was found in a man aged 18 to 69 in good health. The sequenced sample was blood T cells: a sorted CD56 or NKG2C T cell subset, CD4+ or CD8+ T cells, or bulk PBMC T cells (not recorded which). The chain is built from TRBV2 and TRBJ1-6; TCRdb returns TRBD1, unconfirmable since there is no DNA. The CDR3 protein is CASSAEDRGRSPLHF.